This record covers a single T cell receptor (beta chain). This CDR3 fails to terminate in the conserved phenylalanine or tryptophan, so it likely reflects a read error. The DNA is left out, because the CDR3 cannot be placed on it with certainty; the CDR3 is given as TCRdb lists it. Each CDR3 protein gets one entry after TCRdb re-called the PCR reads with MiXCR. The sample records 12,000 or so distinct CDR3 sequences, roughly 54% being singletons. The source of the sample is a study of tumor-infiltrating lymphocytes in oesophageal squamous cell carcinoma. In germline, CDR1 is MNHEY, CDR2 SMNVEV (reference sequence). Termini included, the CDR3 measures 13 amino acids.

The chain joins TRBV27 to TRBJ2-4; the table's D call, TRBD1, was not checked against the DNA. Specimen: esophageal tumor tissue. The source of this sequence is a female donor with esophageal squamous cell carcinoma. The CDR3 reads CASRIYHEQFFGA.